A single sample is the source of the 12 T cell receptor beta chains below, sequenced in a study of early T cells in non-severe SARS-CoV-2 infection. One entry per CDR3 protein results from TCRdb running MiXCR on the 5' RACE reads. The table shows 98,000 or so distinct CDR3 sequences, with approximately 9.9% occurring only once. The sequenced sample was whole blood. These receptors originate from an adult who was a healthcare worker with PCR-confirmed SARS-CoV-2 infection or an uninfected control (not recorded which).

This clonotype was recorded a few times. The chain has TRBV5-1 and TRBJ2-1, with no clear D. Between the trimmed V and J ends, which lost 0 bases and 3 bases, there was a span of 10 bases. Germline CDR1 SGHRS, CDR2 YFSETQ. This CDR3 is built from 15 residues. The CDR3: CASSLEAGIYNEQFF. The CDR3 bases are TGCGCCAGCAGCTTGGAGGCCGGAATCTACAATGAGCAGTTCTTC.

This clonotype has a handful of counts. The chain recombines TRBV18 with TRBJ1-5, with no clear D. The V end lost 4 bases, the J end lost 3 bases, and 7 bases lay between the germline ends. Germline values: CDR1 KGHSH, CDR2 LQKENI. CDR3 length: 13 amino acids. CDR3 nucleotide sequence: TGTGCCAGCTCACGGGCCCTCAATCAGCCCCAGCATTTT. This translates into CASSRALNQPQHF.

Only a few counts were recorded for this clonotype. This chain joins TRBV7-9 and TRBJ1-4, with D possibly TRBD1 on 6 matching bases. Trimming left V 1 base short and J 8 bases short, with 11 bases between. The CDR3 has 14 residues. The germline V gene encodes CDR1 SEHNR and CDR2 FQNEAQ (reference sequence). CDR3 region: CASSLVGADEKLFF. For the CDR3, the DNA is TGTGCCAGCAGCTTAGTGGGGGCGGACGAAAAACTGTTTTTT.

The chain joins TRBV7-2 to TRBJ1-5; D not resolved. CDR1 and CDR2 (germline): SGHTA, FQGNSA. The length of the CDR3 is 13 residues. Deletions cut 5 bases from V and 1 base from J, with 6 bases between. The chain's CDR3 is CASSPQSNQPQHF. In DNA form, the CDR3 reads TGTGCCAGCAGCCCACAGAGCAATCAGCCCCAGCATTTT.

The table lists this clonotype with many counts. The chain is built from TRBV4-1 and TRBJ2-7, with 7 positions matching TRBD2. CDR1 is MGHRA and CDR2 is YSYEKL in the germline V gene. V lost 0 bases to trimming and J lost 5 bases; unmatched junction nucleotides: 7. CDR3 length: 15 residues. CDR3 protein: CASSQDQLGGDEQYF. The CDR3 DNA is TGCGCCAGCAGCCAAGATCAGCTGGGGGGGGACGAGCAGTACTTC.

The sample holds many counts of this clonotype. The genes are TRBV29-1 and TRBJ1-1; D may be TRBD1 (6 bases). V lost 6 bases to trimming and J lost 4 bases, with 15 bases between them. The CDR3 extends over 13 amino acids. CDR1 SQVTM and CDR2 ANQGSEA come from the germline V gene. CDR3 loop: CSVLVRGGTEAFF. CDR3 DNA: TGCAGCGTCCTCGTGAGAGGGGGCACTGAAGCTTTCTTT.

This clonotype was seen a handful of times. J is TRBJ1-1 and V is TRBV2; D not certain. The ends were cut back, 7 bases at V and 5 bases at J, with 14 bases in the middle. CDR3 length: 13 residues. The germline gives CDR1 SNHLY, CDR2 FYNNEI. This CDR3 reads CASNFFGVTEAFF. CDR3 DNA sequence: TGTGCCAGCAACTTCTTCGGGGTTACTGAAGCTTTCTTT. The full variable domain, completed using reference TRBV2 and TRBJ1-1, is EPEVTQTPSHQVTQMGQEVILRCVPISNHLYFYWYRQILGQKVEFLVSFYNNEISEKSEIFDDQFSVERPDGSNFTLKIRSTKLEDSAMYFCASNFFGVTEAFFGQGTRLTVV.

This clonotype was observed a handful of times. The chain is built from TRBV7-2 and TRBJ2-7; D perhaps matches TRBD1 (6 bases). Trimming took 4 bases from V and 5 from J, leaving 12 bases between them. The CDR3 covers 13 residues. Germline CDR1 and CDR2: SGHTA and FQGNSA. Here the CDR3 DNA reads TGTGCCAGCAGCTCAGGGGTAGTCCACGAGCAGTACTTC. Its protein is CASSSGVVHEQYF.

V is TRBV29-1 and J is TRBJ1-3, with D perhaps matching TRBD1 (5 bases). This CDR3 contains 13 residues. From germline, CDR1 is SQVTM and CDR2 ANQGSEA. The V and J ends lost 3 bases and 2 bases respectively, with 8 bases between them. The chain's CDR3 is CSVEQGAGNTIYF. CDR3 DNA: TGCAGCGTTGAGCAGGGCGCTGGAAACACCATATATTTT. The variable domain in full, with the rest retrieved from reference TRBV29-1 and TRBJ1-3, is SAVISQKPSRDICQRGTSLTIQCQVDSQVTMMFWYRQQPGQSLTLIATANQGSEATYESGFVIDKFPISRPNLTFSTLTVSNMSPEDSSIYLCSVEQGAGNTIYFGEGSWLTVV.

This chain uses TRBV28 with TRBJ2-7; D might be TRBD1 (5 bases). V gave up 3 bases and J gave up 3 bases, with 12 bases separating them. Germline assignment: CDR1 MDHEN and CDR2 SYDVKM. The CDR3 consists of 14 residues. CDR3 coding DNA: TGTGCCAGCAGTTTGTCTGACAGAGGCTACGAGCAGTACTTC. This sequence encodes CASSLSDRGYEQYF.

This clonotype was counted only a few times. This CDR3 is CASSIDRGRPETQYF. DNA of the CDR3: TGTGCCAGCAGCATTGACAGGGGGCGGCCAGAGACCCAGTACTTC. The chain recombines TRBV6-5 with TRBJ2-5; 10 bases fit TRBD1. With V trimmed by 6 bases and J by 4 bases, 8 bases remained unmatched. The CDR3 contains 15 residues. Germline lookup yields CDR1 MNHEY and CDR2 SVGAGI.

The chain is built from TRBV29-1 and TRBJ1-1; D gene unclear. The V gene's germline CDR1 is SQVTM and CDR2 ANQGSEA. The V and J ends lost 4 bases and 1 base respectively, with 10 bases between them. This CDR3 is built from 13 residues. CDR3 sequence: CSVASHRNTEAFF. The CDR3 DNA reads TGCAGCGTTGCTTCCCATCGGAACACTGAAGCTTTCTTT.